This T cell receptor (beta chain) stems from a study of T cells after yellow fever vaccination. In the study overall: Fractions of limited cellularity were prepared by means of SMART-Seq v4 Ultra Low Input.

The V end lost 5 bases, the J end lost 7 bases, and 12 bases lay between the germline ends. The CDR3 is made up of 14 amino acids. The germline V gene has CDR1 MDHEN and CDR2 SYDVKM. General study results and limits: Although the secondary response was weaker, it peaked faster, at day 5 versus 15. Researchers cautioned that FACS-sorted repertoires could harbor abundant clonotypes contaminating from the bulk population. A minor fraction of clonotypes spanned both CD4 and CD8 compartments.

TCRdb used MiXCR to reprocess the 5' RACE reads, holding one entry per CDR3 protein. The table includes hundreds of thousands of distinct CDR3 sequences, approximately 13% detected once. This clonotype was counted a single time. Its antigen is unknown. The sample in question was PBMCs, obtained on the day of the yellow fever booster vaccination. The rearrangement joins TRBV28 to TRBJ2-6; no reliable D call. The TCR sequence derives from a man aged 30 to 45 who received the YFV17D yellow fever vaccine. The DNA of the CDR3 is TGTGCCAGCAGTCGCACGGTGGGAGCCAACGTCCTGACTTTC. It yields the protein CASSRTVGANVLTF.